The 19 T cell receptor beta chains given below trace back to one sample, sequenced in a study of T cell responses to AZD1222 COVID-19 vaccine (dated by TCRdb to the early 2020s). The sample's time point label, decoded: about 28 days (+/-7) after the second vaccine dose. To prepare the library, the immunoSEQ multiplex PCR assay was applied. What TCRdb holds here is the immuneACCESS table cut down to in-frame rearrangements. Part of the clones is not present; checked against another copy, under half of the missing clones reflect an unresolved V gene, and the others are unexplained. The sample contains some 150,000 clones, 92% of them found a single time. In total, the top ten clones hold about 3.3% of the sample. Sample: peripheral blood, taken 28 days after the second AZD1222 dose. The receptor source for this set is an adult who received the AZD1222 COVID-19 vaccine.

This chain connects TRBV5-1 to TRBJ1-1; 9 bases are shared with TRBD1. The CDR3 length is 15 residues. The V gene end was trimmed by 7 bases and the J gene end by 1 base; junction bases not matched to a gene: 8. The germline V gene has CDR1 SGHRS and CDR2 YFSETQ. CDR3 DNA: TGCGCCAGCGGTACAGGGGGCGCGGGGAACACTGAAGCTTTCTTT. Protein: CASGTGGAGNTEAFF.

As regards this clone: Other DNA sequences in the sample encode the same CDR3. The chain links TRBV27 to TRBJ2-6; 10 bases fit TRBD1. The CDR3 consists of 18 residues. The V segment lost 6 bases and the J segment 0 bases; nucleotides outside the gene matches: 8. Germline-derived CDR1 and CDR2 are MNHEY and SMNVEV (reference sequence). CDR3 bases: TGTGCCAGCAGCTTGACCGGGACAGGGGTCTCTGGGGCCAACGTCCTGACTTTC. It is translated as CASSLTGTGVSGANVLTF.

This clone came up once. The chain joins TRBV6-6 to TRBJ1-1; D may be TRBD1 (5 bases). The CDR3 has 17 residues. CDR1 is MNHNY and CDR2 is SVGAGI in the germline V gene (reference sequence). V was trimmed by 5 bases and J by 3 bases, leaving 22 bases between them. The CDR3 region is CASSPSGTPRWDTEAFF. The CDR3 bases are TGTGCCAGCAGTCCGTCCGGGACGCCTAGATGGGACACTGAAGCTTTCTTT.

This chain uses TRBV6-1 with TRBJ2-3; 13 positions agree with TRBD2. Germline-derived CDR1 and CDR2 are MNHNS and SASEGT. The CDR3 has 19 residues. The junction had 10 bases not matched to a gene; V was cut back by 4 bases and J by 0 bases. CDR3 nucleotides: TGTGCCAGCAGTGGGGGGGGGACTAGCGGGATCTTTAGCACAGATACGCAGTATTTT. This sequence encodes CASSGGGTSGIFSTDTQYF.

The gene calls are TRBV18 and TRBJ1-1; D is uncertain. Germline V gives CDR1 KGHSH, CDR2 LQKENI. V lost 3 bases and J 0 bases, leaving 5 bases between the germline ends. The CDR3 is 13 residues long. DNA for the CDR3: TGTGCCAGCTCACCCTCCGTGAACACTGAAGCTTTCTTT. This gives the protein CASSPSVNTEAFF.

The chain combines TRBV9 with TRBJ1-2, with 7 bases fitting TRBD1. Germline-derived CDR1 and CDR2 are SGDLS and YYNGEE. This CDR3 has 14 residues. Trimming cost V 0 bases and J 7 bases; bases outside gene matches: 6. The CDR3 protein is CASSVAKGASGYTF. CDR3 nucleotides: TGTGCCAGCAGCGTAGCTAAGGGGGCCAGTGGCTACACCTTC.

The count of this clone is one. V gene TRBV2 combines with J gene TRBJ1-6; D call uncertain. The CDR3 loop spans 14 amino acids. Germline V gives CDR1 SNHLY, CDR2 FYNNEI. V shed 2 bases and J shed 10 bases, with 12 bases lying between them. The DNA for the CDR3 is TGTGCCAGCAGTGAACTGGAAAGGGCCTCACCCCTCCACTTT. Its translation is CASSELERASPLHF.

This sequence joins TRBV3-1 (or the pseudogene TRBV3-2) and TRBJ1-1; 10 bases agree with TRBD1. V lost 1 base and J lost 6; bases outside the gene matches: 2. From germline, CDR1 is LGHDT and CDR2 YNNKEL (reference sequence). This CDR3 has 14 amino acids. The CDR3, as DNA: TGTGCCAGCAGCCAAGCGGGACAGGGGTCTGAAGCTTTCTTT. Amino acid sequence: CASSQAGQGSEAFF.

The chain is built from TRBV5-1 and TRBJ1-3; 8 bases align to TRBD1. After removal of 7 bases from V and 4 bases from J, the junction contained 13 bases not matched to a gene. The CDR3 covers 16 residues. Germline lookup yields CDR1 SGHRS and CDR2 YFSETQ. The CDR3 reads CASGRQGPAWGNTIYF. DNA of the CDR3: TGCGCCAGCGGCCGACAGGGGCCTGCTTGGGGAAACACCATATATTTT. The full variable domain, completed using reference TRBV5-1 and TRBJ1-3, is KAGVTQTPRYLIKTRGQQVTLSCSPISGHRSVSWYQQTPGQGLQFLFEYFSETQRNKGNFPGRFSGRQFSNSRSEMNVSTLELGDSALYLCASGRQGPAWGNTIYFGEGSWLTVV.

This clone showed up just once. Mismatch with germline at one junction end may stem from a read error. J is TRBJ1-1 and V is TRBV7-6; no clear D. The CDR3 runs 14 residues. Germline assignment: CDR1 SGHVS and CDR2 FNYEAQ. The DNA for the CDR3 is TGTGCCAGCAGCATAGCCTCTGTGGGCACTGAAGCTTTCTTT. It translates to CASSIASVGTEAFF.

Here the CDR3 DNA reads TGTGCCAGCAACACAAACCTGGGGGGCGGGCAGCCCCAGCATTTT. This gives the protein CASNTNLGGGQPQHF. The chain is built from TRBV2 and TRBJ1-5; D possibly corresponds to TRBD1 (6 bases). The V and J ends lost 7 bases and 7 bases respectively, with 20 bases between them. CDR1 and CDR2 from the germline V gene are SNHLY and FYNNEI. The CDR3 sequence is 15 residues long.

V is TRBV28 and J is TRBJ2-3; 12 bases agree with TRBD2. The CDR3 loop spans 15 amino acids. V gave up 6 bases and J gave up 4 bases; unmatched junction bases: 5. Looked up from germline, CDR1 is MDHEN and CDR2 is SYDVKM. As DNA, the CDR3 is TGTGCCAGCAGCATCCTAGCGGGAGGGGCAGATACGCAGTATTTT. It codes for CASSILAGGADTQYF.

The chain is built from TRBV19 and TRBJ1-2; D is unresolved. The CDR3 extends over 16 amino acids. V was trimmed by 2 bases and J by 3 bases, leaving 16 bases between them. In germline, CDR1 is LNHDA, CDR2 SQIVND (reference sequence). CDR3 coding DNA: TGTGCCAGTAGTATAACGGTCGGGATATGGGACTATGGCTACACCTTC. This sequence encodes CASSITVGIWDYGYTF.

V usage is TRBV27 and J usage is TRBJ1-5; D not certain. The CDR3 has 10 amino acids. The germline V gene has CDR1 MNHEY and CDR2 SMNVEV (reference sequence). V lost 8 bases and J 5 bases, leaving 4 bases between the germline ends. In DNA, the CDR3 is TGTGCCAGCTTATATCAGCCCCAGCATTTT. Its protein is CASLYQPQHF.

The rearrangement links TRBV28 to TRBJ1-5, with D maybe TRBD1 (6 bases). The CDR3 spans 15 residues. CDR1 and CDR2 from the germline V gene are MDHEN and SYDVKM. Trimming took 8 bases from V and 0 from J, leaving 14 bases between them. The CDR3 nucleotides read TGTGCCAGCGCGGGAGGGGGTGTTAGCAATCAGCCCCAGCATTTT. This codes for CASAGGGVSNQPQHF.

The V gene is TRBV28, the J gene TRBJ2-5; 10 bases match TRBD1. Trimming removed 5 bases from V and 4 bases from J; junction bases left unmatched: 7. This CDR3 has 15 residues. Germline V lookup: CDR1 MDHEN, CDR2 SYDVKM. In DNA, the CDR3 is TGTGCCAGCAGTGTGACAGGGGGCATGTCAGAGACCCAGTACTTC. Protein product: CASSVTGGMSETQYF.

J is TRBJ2-7 and V is TRBV19, with 7 bases fitting TRBD2. V shed 0 bases and J 4 bases; nucleotides not matched to a gene: 9. Germline loops: CDR1 LNHDA, CDR2 SQIVND (reference sequence). The CDR3 is made up of 16 amino acids. The CDR3 DNA sequence: TGTGCCAGTAGTATAGATTTTCGGCCTAGCGGTTACGAGCAGTACTTC. It is translated as CASSIDFRPSGYEQYF.

V and J are TRBV14 and TRBJ2-5; D unresolved. The germline V gene encodes CDR1 SGHDN and CDR2 FVKESK. Trimming took off 5 bases at V and 7 bases at J, with 11 bases between the two ends. CDR3 length equals 12 residues. The CDR3: CASSKTWGTQYF. The CDR3 region has the DNA TGTGCCAGCAGCAAAACCTGGGGGACCCAGTACTTC. Full variable domain (remainder filled in from reference TRBV14 and TRBJ2-5): EAGVTQFPSHSVIEKGQTVTLRCDPISGHDNLYWYRRVMGKEIKFLLHFVKESKQDESGMPNNRFLAERTGGTYSTLKVQPAELEDSGVYFCASSKTWGTQYFGPGTRLLVL.

This clone was observed a few times. The chain combines TRBV27 with TRBJ2-2, with a weak D call TRBD1 (7 bases). This CDR3 contains 14 residues. Germline V lookup: CDR1 MNHEY, CDR2 SMNVEV (reference sequence). Between the trimmed V and J ends, which lost 5 bases and 5 bases, there was a span of 12 bases. CDR3 coding DNA: TGTGCCAGCAGTCGGACAGGAGGGACCGGGGAGCTGTTTTTT. It specifies CASSRTGGTGELFF.